This TCR beta chain was retrieved from a study of molecular identifiers for immune sequencing clone quantification. This clonotype turned up a few times. Each CDR3 protein gets one entry after TCRdb re-called the PCR reads with MiXCR. The data hold about half a million distinct CDR3 sequences, with roughly 23% observed a single time. The germline CDR1 and CDR2 sequences are PRHDT and FYEKMQ (reference sequence). V lost 5 bases and J lost 0, with 17 bases in between. The CDR3 is made up of 16 amino acids. Source material: naive CD8+ T cells from blood, with Jurkat cell RNA spiked in. Described subset: FACS-sorted CD8+CD4-CCR7+CD45RA+ naive T cells. The rearrangement links TRBV13 to TRBJ2-7; the D is unclear. This clonotype was obtained from a human donor in good health. Some libraries in this study had Jurkat cell RNA spiked in. The CDR3 sequence: CASSITGAASSYEQYF. In DNA form, the CDR3 reads TGTGCCAGCAGCATAACGGGCGCGGCCAGCTCCTACGAGCAGTACTTC. Together with reference TRBV13 and TRBJ2-7, the CDR3 gives the full variable domain: AAGVIQSPRHLIKEKRETATLKCYPIPRHDTVYWYQQGPGQDPQFLISFYEKMQSDKGSIPDRFSAQQFSDYHSELNMSSLELGDSALYFCASSITGAASSYEQYFGPGTRLTVT.